This T cell receptor (beta chain) emerged from a study of CD4 T cells in relation to SARS-CoV-2 and coronaviruses (dated by TCRdb to the early 2020s). The study in broad terms: Using patient-derived lymphoblastoid cell lines, the shared crossreactive spike epitopes were mapped to their HLA restriction. The study assessed, at the TCR clonotype level, memory CD4+ T cell crossreactivity between SARS-CoV-2 and common cold coronavirus spike proteins. The Adaptive Biotechnologies TCR-sequencing kit was used to sequence samples from three pre-COVID donors and the naive versus memory experiments, while other data came from Illumina-based sequencing. Expansion assays from other donors in the study were sequenced with a different, Illumina-based TCR-beta assay.

Via the germline V gene (reference sequence), CDR1 is SGHNT and CDR2 YYREEE. From the cysteine through the phenylalanine, the CDR3 covers 15 amino acids. Only the CDR3 region is kept as DNA, spanning 45 bases read in frame from base 1. V loses 4 bases at its end and J loses 1 base; junction bases beyond the gene matches: 5. Uncultured naive and memory CD4+ T cell DNA received deep-resolution immunoSEQ TCR-beta sequencing. Concerning the study's data processing: During preprocessing, nonproductive sequences were removed, along with CDR3s that did not begin with C, did not end with F or W, or were shorter than 7 amino acids. Cultured and uncultured naive and memory CD4+ repertoires were searched for CDR3s previously identified as spike- and CEF-reactive. CDR3 homology was measured as pairwise Levenshtein distance, computed with the stringdist R package after trimming three terminal residues from each end. TCRdb mirrors the immuneACCESS table, restricted to in-frame sequences. Some clones are absent from its copies; in checked studies, under half trace to an unresolved V gene, and the reason for the others is unknown. V and J calls and clone size are as listed in that table; D and trimming were resolved from the DNA. This sample gives 60,000 to 85,000 clones in total; approximately 93% of them show up just once. The ten largest clones add up to approximately 0.21% of the sample.

CD4+ T cells from unexposed donors were collected before the COVID-19 pandemic (2011-2018). Naive and memory CD4+ T cells were separated from cryopreserved PBMCs by CD4 enrichment followed by EasySep naive CD4+ T cell enrichment. Leukapheresis product for the unexposed donors was bought commercially. PBMCs were isolated from leukapheresis product or whole blood by Ficoll-Paque PLUS gradient centrifugation. PBMCs were either cryopreserved at -140 degrees C or used fresh in the expansion assay. The QIAamp Micro DNA Kit was used to extract genomic DNA from the CD4+ T cells. Results the study describes overall, beyond this receptor: Pre-pandemic and post-infection samples were not both contributed by any donor, so tracing of the source of pre-existing responses was limited. Naive versus memory sequencing indicated that memory recall responses, rather than primary responses primed during culture, are detected by the assay. The study was limited by small numbers of patients and tested TCRs. In about 61% of donors, memory CD4+ clonotypes turned up that crossrecognized SARS-CoV-2 and at least one common cold coronavirus spike. Because the crossreactivity analysis focused on spike protein, crossreactivity against other viral proteins was not assessed. Crossreactive clones showed significantly weaker SARS-CoV-2-driven expansion than monoreactive clones, consistent with antigenic imprinting.

A remark on this clone: It has no known antigen specificity. No base qualities exist here, and no much larger clone lies one base off it.

The TCR originated in a human donor in good health. The rearranged segments are TRBV5-4 and TRBJ2-5; the junction holds 9 bases that match TRBD1. The sample comprised naive CD4+ T cells from PBMCs. Read against the paper, the sample's cell subset or site label means: naive CD4+ T cells isolated by negative enrichment. The CDR3 reads CASSPTGQGQETQYF. The nucleotide sequence reads TGTGCCAGCAGCCCAACGGGACAGGGCCAAGAGACCCAGTACTTC.